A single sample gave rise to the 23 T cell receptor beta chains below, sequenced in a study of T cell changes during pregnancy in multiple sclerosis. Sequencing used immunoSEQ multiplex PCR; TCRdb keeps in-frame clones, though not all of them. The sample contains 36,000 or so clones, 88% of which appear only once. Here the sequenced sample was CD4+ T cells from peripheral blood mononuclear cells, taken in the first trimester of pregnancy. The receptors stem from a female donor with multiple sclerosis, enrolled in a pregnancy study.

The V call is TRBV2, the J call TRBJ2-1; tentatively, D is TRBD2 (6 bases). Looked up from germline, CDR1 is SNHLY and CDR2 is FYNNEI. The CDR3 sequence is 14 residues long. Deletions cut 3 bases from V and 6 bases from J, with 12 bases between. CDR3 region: CASSEWGLPNEQFF. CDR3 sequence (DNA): TGTGCCAGCAGTGAGTGGGGACTCCCCAATGAGCAGTTCTTC.

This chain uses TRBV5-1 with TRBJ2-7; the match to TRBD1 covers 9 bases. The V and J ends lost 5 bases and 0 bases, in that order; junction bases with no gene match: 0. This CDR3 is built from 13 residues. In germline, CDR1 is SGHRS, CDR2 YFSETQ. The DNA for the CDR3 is TGCGCCAGCAGGACAGGGGGCTCCTACGAGCAGTACTTC. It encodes CASRTGGSYEQYF.

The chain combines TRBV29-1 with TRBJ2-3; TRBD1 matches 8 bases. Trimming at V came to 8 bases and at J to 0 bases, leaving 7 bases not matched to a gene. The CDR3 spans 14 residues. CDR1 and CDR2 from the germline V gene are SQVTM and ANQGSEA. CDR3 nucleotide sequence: TGCAGCTTAAACAGGGGGTTCAGCACAGATACGCAGTATTTT. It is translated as CSLNRGFSTDTQYF.

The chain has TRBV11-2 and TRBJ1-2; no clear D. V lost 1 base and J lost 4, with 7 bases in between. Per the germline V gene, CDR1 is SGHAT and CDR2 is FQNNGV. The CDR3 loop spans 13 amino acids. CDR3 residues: CASSLAGIYGYTF. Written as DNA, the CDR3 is TGTGCCAGCAGCTTAGCGGGGATCTATGGCTACACCTTC.

The DNA of the CDR3 is TGTGCCAGCAGCTTACAAAGGGGGGGCTCTGGAAACACCATATATTTT. Residues: CASSLQRGGSGNTIYF. The rearrangement links TRBV7-9 to TRBJ1-3; a possible D gene is TRBD1 (6 bases). The germline CDR1 and CDR2 sequences are SEHNR and FQNEAQ (reference sequence). The CDR3 has 16 residues. V gave up 2 bases and J gave up 0 bases, with 11 bases separating them.

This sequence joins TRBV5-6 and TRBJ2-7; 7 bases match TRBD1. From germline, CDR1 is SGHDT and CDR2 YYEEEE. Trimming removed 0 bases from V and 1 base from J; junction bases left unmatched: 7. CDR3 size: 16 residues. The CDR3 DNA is TGTGCCAGCAGCTTGGTAGAAGGGACAGTTTCCTACGAGCAGTACTTC. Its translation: CASSLVEGTVSYEQYF.

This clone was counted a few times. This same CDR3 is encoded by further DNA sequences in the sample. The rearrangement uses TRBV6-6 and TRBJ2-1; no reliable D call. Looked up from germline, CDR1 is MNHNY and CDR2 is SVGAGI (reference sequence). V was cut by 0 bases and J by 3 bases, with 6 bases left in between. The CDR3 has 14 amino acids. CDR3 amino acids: CASSYSRVYNEQFF. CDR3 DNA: TGTGCCAGCAGTTACTCCCGGGTCTACAATGAGCAGTTCTTC.

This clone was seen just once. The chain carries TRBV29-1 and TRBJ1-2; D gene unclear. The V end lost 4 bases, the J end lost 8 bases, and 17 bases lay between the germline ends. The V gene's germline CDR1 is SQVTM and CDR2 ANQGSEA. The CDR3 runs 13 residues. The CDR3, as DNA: TGCAGCGTTGCACCCGGGGTCCTCGGGGGCTACACCTTC. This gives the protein CSVAPGVLGGYTF.

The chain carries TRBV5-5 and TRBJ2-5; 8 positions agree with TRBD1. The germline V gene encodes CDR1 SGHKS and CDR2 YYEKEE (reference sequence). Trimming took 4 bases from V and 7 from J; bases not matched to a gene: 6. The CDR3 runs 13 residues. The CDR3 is CASSTDRAVTQYF. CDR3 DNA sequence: TGTGCCAGCAGCACGGACAGGGCGGTGACCCAGTACTTC.

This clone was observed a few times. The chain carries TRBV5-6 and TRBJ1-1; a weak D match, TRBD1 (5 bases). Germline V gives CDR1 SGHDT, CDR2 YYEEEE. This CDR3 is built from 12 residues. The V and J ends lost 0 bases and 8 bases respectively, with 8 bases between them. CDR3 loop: CASSLAGGEAFF. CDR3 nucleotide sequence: TGTGCCAGCAGCTTGGCCGGGGGAGAAGCTTTCTTT.

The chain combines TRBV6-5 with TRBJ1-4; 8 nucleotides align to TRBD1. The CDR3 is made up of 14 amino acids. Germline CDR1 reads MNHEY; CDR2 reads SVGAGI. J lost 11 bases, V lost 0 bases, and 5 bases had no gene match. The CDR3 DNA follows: TGTGCCAGCAGTTACTCTGTGGACAGGGCTAAACTGTTTTTT. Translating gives CASSYSVDRAKLFF.

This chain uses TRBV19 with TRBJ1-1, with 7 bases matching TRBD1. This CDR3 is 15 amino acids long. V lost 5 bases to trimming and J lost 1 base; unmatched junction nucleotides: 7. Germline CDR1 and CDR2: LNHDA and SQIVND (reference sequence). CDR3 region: CASSPQGQKNTEAFF. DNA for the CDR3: TGTGCCAGTAGTCCGCAGGGACAGAAGAACACTGAAGCTTTCTTT.

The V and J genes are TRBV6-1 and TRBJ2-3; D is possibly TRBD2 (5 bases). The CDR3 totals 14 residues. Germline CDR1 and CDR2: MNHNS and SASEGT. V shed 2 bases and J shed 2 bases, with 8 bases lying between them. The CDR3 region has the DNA TGTGCCAGCAGTGAATACGGGGTCACAGATACGCAGTATTTT. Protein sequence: CASSEYGVTDTQYF.

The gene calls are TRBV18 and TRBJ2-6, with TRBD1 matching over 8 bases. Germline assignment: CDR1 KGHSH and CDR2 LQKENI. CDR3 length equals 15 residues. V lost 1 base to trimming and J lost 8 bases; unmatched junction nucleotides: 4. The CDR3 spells CASSPQTGGTNVLTF. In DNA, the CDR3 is TGTGCCAGCTCACCACAAACAGGGGGTACCAACGTCCTGACTTTC.

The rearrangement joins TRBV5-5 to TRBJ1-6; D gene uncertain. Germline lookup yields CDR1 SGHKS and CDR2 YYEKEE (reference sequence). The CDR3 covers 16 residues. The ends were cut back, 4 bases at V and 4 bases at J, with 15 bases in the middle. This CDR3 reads CASSPLEGTYNSPLHF. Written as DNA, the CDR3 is TGTGCCAGCAGCCCCCTGGAGGGAACGTATAATTCACCCCTCCACTTT.

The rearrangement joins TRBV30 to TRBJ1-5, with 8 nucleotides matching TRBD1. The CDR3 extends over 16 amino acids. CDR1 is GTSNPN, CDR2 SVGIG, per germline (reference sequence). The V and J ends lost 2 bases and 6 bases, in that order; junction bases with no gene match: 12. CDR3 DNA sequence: TGTGCCTGGAGTTCGGGGACAGGCGGATTAGGTCAGCCCCAGCATTTT. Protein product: CAWSSGTGGLGQPQHF.

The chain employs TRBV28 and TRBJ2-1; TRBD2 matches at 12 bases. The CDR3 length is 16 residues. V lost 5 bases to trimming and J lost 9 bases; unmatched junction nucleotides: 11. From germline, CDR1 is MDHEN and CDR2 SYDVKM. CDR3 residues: CASSLPRTSGKGEQFF. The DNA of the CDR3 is TGTGCCAGCAGTCTACCTAGGACTAGCGGGAAGGGTGAGCAGTTCTTC.

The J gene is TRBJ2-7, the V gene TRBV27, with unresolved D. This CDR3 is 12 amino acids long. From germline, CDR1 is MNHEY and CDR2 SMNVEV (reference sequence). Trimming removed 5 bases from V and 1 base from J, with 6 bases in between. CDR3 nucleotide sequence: TGTGCCAGCAGTGGCAGATCCTACGAGCAGTACTTC. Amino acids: CASSGRSYEQYF.

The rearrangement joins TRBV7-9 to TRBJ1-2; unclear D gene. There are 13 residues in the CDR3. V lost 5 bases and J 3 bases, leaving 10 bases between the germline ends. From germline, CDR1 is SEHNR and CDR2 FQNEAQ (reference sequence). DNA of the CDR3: TGTGCCAGCAGCCCTAGTCGGGACTATGGCTACACCTTC. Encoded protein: CASSPSRDYGYTF. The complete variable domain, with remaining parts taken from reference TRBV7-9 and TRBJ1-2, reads DTGVSQNPRHKITKRGQNVTFRCDPISEHNRLYWYRQTLGQGPEFLTYFQNEAQLEKSRLLSDRFSAERPKGSFSTLEIQRTEQGDSAMYLCASSPSRDYGYTFGSGTRLTVV.

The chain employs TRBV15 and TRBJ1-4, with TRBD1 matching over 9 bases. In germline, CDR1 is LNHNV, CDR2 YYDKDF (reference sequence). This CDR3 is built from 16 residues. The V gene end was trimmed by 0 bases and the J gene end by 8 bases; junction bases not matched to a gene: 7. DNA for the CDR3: TGTGCCACCAGCAGAGATCGACAGGGGACAGGGGAAAAACTGTTTTTT. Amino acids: CATSRDRQGTGEKLFF.

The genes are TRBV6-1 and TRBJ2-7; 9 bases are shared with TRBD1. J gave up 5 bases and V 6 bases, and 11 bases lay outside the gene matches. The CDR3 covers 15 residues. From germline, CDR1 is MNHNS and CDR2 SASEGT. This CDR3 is CASRSETGGSHEQYF. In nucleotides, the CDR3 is TGTGCCAGCAGGTCGGAGACAGGGGGTTCCCACGAGCAGTACTTC.

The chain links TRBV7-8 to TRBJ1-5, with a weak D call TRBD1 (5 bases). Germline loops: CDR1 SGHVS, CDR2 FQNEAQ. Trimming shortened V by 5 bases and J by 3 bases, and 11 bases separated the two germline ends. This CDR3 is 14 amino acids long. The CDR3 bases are TGTGCCAGCAGCGCCGACAGCCTCAATCAGCCCCAGCATTTT. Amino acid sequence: CASSADSLNQPQHF.

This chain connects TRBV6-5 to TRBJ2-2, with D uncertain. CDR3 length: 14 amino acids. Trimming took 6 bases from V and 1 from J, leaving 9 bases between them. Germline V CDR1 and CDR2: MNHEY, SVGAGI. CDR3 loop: CASSLTWNTGELFF. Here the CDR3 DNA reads TGTGCCAGCAGCCTCACTTGGAACACCGGGGAGCTGTTTTTT.